This TCR beta chain derives from a study of response to subunit inactivated influenza vaccine. V lost 7 bases and J lost 7; bases outside the gene matches: 11. Germline-derived CDR1 and CDR2 are SNHLY and FYNNEI. The CDR3 length is 17 residues. About this clonotype: The antigen remains unidentified.

TCRdb independently ran MiXCR on the RT-PCR reads; one entry per CDR3 protein. The sample lists 550,000 to 800,000 distinct CDR3 sequences; approximately 15% were seen once. Study-wide results and limits: Few new T cells, the authors suggested, are recruited by each seasonal influenza vaccination.

The material sequenced was PBMCs from blood, taken around two weeks before vaccination. The TCR was taken from a man in his forties or fifties who received an inactivated influenza vaccine. The rearrangement uses TRBV2 and TRBJ2-2; 14 bases align to TRBD2. Written as DNA, the CDR3 is TGTGCCAGCACCTTAAACCCGGGACTAGCGGGAGTCGGGGAGCTGTTTTTT. Its protein product is CASTLNPGLAGVGELFF.